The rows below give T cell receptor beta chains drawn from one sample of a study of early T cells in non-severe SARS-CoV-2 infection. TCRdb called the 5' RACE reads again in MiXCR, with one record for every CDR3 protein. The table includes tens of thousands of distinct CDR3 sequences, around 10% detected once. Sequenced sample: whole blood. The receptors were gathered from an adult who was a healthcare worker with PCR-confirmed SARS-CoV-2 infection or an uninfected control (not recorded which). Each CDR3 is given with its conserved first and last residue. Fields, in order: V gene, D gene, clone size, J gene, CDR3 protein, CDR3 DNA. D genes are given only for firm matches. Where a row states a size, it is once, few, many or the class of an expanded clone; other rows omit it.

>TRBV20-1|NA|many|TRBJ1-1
CSARWGVFAEEGTEAFF
TGCAGTGCTAGGTGGGGGGTGTTTGCGGAAGAGGGCACTGAAGCTTTCTTT
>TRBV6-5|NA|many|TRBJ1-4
CATKPGVTNEKLFF
TGTGCGACTAAGCCCGGGGTCACTAATGAAAAACTGTTTTTT
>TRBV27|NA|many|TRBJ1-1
CASSLSNPWTEAFF
TGTGCCAGCAGTTTATCGAACCCCTGGACTGAAGCTTTCTTT
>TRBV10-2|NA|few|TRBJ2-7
CASSSFTLEQYF
TGCGCCAGCAGTAGTTTTACTCTGGAGCAGTACTTC
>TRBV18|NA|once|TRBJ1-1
CASSPGQSEAFF
TGTGCCAGCTCACCAGGTCAGTCCGAAGCTTTCTTT
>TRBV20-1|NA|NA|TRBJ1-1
CSVQGLDTEAFF
TGCAGTGTTCAGGGGCTAGACACTGAAGCTTTCTTT
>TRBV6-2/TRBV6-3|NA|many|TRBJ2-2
CASSYPSVRRGHNTGELFF
TGTGCCAGCAGTTACCCCTCAGTTCGAAGGGGCCATAACACCGGGGAGCTGTTTTTT
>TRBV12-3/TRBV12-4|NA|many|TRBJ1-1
CASRSTAMNTEAFF
TGTGCCAGCAGGAGCACGGCGATGAACACTGAAGCTTTCTTT
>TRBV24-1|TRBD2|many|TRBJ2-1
CATSDLPEPGLAPKNEQFF
TGTGCCACCAGTGATTTGCCGGAACCGGGACTAGCGCCCAAGAATGAGCAGTTCTTC
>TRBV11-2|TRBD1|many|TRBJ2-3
CASSFRQGSPDTQYF
TGTGCCAGCAGCTTTCGACAGGGATCCCCAGATACGCAGTATTTT
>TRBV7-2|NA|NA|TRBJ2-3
CASSLMRAPDTQYF
TGTGCCAGCAGCTTAATGAGGGCCCCAGATACGCAGTATTTT
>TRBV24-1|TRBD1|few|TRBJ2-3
CATSEPGQGVEDTQYF
TGTGCCACCAGTGAGCCGGGACAGGGTGTGGAAGATACGCAGTATTTT
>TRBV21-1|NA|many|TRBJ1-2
CASGIIGQGPNYGYTF
TGTGCCAGCGGAATCATAGGACAGGGCCCTAACTATGGCTACACCTTC
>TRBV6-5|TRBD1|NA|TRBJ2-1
CASSSQGIYNEQFF
TGTGCCAGCAGTTCACAGGGGATCTACAATGAGCAGTTCTTC
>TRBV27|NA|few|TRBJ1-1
CASSFGVWGTEAFF
TGTGCCAGCAGTTTCGGGGTTTGGGGGACTGAAGCTTTCTTT